This TCR beta chain emerged from a study of response to subunit inactivated influenza vaccine. CDR3 size: 16 residues. Germline assignment: CDR1 SGHVS and CDR2 FQNEAQ. V lost 2 bases, J lost 3 bases, and 13 bases lay in between. A single record per CDR3 protein comes from TCRdb applying MiXCR to the RT-PCR reads. The data contain some 540,000 distinct CDR3 sequences, approximately 24% of them seen just once; the ten biggest clones take up 2.5% to 3%. This clonotype has just a few counts. A further study also used this sample, focusing on T cells expressing NK-cell markers. That paper adds: 5'RACE template switching with UMIs produced the TCR beta cDNA. Sorted CD3+CD56-NKG2C+, CD3+CD56+NKG2C+ and CD3+CD56+NKG2C- T cells supplied the TCR beta repertoires. The sequencing cohort of eight donors included seven HCMV-seropositive individuals and one seronegative individual. The CD3+CD56-NKG2C+ fraction of several donors was likewise dominated by these clonotypes.

The source of this sequence is a man aged 45-60 years who received an inactivated influenza vaccine. The chain combines TRBV7-8 with TRBJ2-2, with D perhaps being TRBD1 or TRBD2 (5 bases each). Sample: CD4+ T cells sorted from PBMCs, taken 12 days after vaccination. In nucleotides, the CDR3 is TGTGCCAGCAGCTTAAGGGACGGGGCGGACACCGGGGAGCTGTTTTTT. Its translation is CASSLRDGADTGELFF.